These T cell receptor beta chains were read from a single sample in a study of blood T cell repertoires in COVID-19. Profiled with immunoSEQ multiplex PCR; TCRdb holds only in-frame clones, not every one. The sample lists about 55,000 clones; about four fifths were seen once. The sample taken for sequencing was peripheral blood. The source of these receptors is a human donor in a cohort sampled during active or convalescent COVID-19. The CDR3 runs from the conserved cysteine through the conserved F or W. The D gene is left open where the match is weak. Not all rows give a size; the values are once, few, many and, for expanded clones, a class.

once | TRBJ2-3 | TRBD2 | TRBV27 | TGTGCCAGCAGTGGGGAGGAGGCCAGCGGGGGGGCATTCCGCACAGATACGCAGTATTTT | CASSGEEASGGAFRTDTQYF
NA | TRBJ2-5 | NA | TRBV7-3 | TGTGCCAGCAGCTCGGCGAGGGAAGAGACCCAGTACTTC | CASSSAREETQYF
NA | TRBJ2-3 | NA | TRBV19 | TGTGCCAGTAGTATATCCGGGGGTGGCACAGATACGCAGTATTTT | CASSISGGGTDTQYF
NA | TRBJ1-1 | TRBD1 | TRBV5-1 | TGCGCCAGCAGCTTGGATACAGGGGACACTGAAGCTTTCTTT | CASSLDTGDTEAFF
NA | TRBJ1-5 | TRBD1 | TRBV19 | TGTGCCAGTAGTCCTAGAACGGGACAGGGGGCGAATCAGCCCCAGCATTTT | CASSPRTGQGANQPQHF
once | TRBJ1-1 | TRBD1 | TRBV3-1/TRBV3-2 | TGTGCCAGCAGCCAAACAAGAGGGACAGGGGAATCCGATTTCTTT | CASSQTRGTGESDFF
NA | TRBJ1-5 | TRBD1 | TRBV12-5 | TGTGCTAGTGTAGTGTCAGGGGGTCAGCCCCAGCATTTT | CASVVSGGQPQHF
NA | TRBJ1-5 | NA | TRBV24-1 | TGTGCCACCATACCAGGGGATAATCAGCCCCAGCATTTT | CATIPGDNQPQHF
NA | TRBJ2-5 | TRBD2 | TRBV27 | TGTGCCAGCAGTTCGGGACTAGCGGGGCAAGAGGAGACCCAGTACTTC | CASSSGLAGQEETQYF
NA | TRBJ2-3 | TRBD2 | TRBV9 | TGTGCCAGCAGCGTAAGGCCCTCGGCGGGGGGGATTCGGGATACGCAGTATTTT | CASSVRPSAGGIRDTQYF
few | TRBJ1-2 | NA | TRBV19 | TGTGCCAGTAGTATAAGTCCGGGAGGGGTCGGCTACACCTTC | CASSISPGGVGYTF
NA | TRBJ1-1 | NA | TRBV5-4 | TGTGCCAGCAGCTCCTCTGGGACAAAGAAACTTGAAGCTTTCTTT | CASSSSGTKKLEAFF
NA | TRBJ1-3 | NA | TRBV6-1 | TGTGCCAGCAGTGAACTGGCCTCTGGAAACACCATATATTTT | CASSELASGNTIYF
NA | TRBJ2-7 | NA | TRBV2 | TGTGCCAGCAGTACAGGGGAGGCCTACGAGCAGTACTTC | CASSTGEAYEQYF
NA | TRBJ1-5 | NA | TRBV2 | TGTGCCAGCATGGTCCGGGACACCCCCAATCAGCCCCAGCATTTT | CASMVRDTPNQPQHF
NA | TRBJ1-3 | NA | TRBV5-1 | TGCGCCAGCAGCCCGGGGGGGGCAGCGAGCTCTGGAAACACCATATATTTT | CASSPGGAASSGNTIYF
NA | TRBJ1-5 | NA | TRBV20-1 | TGCAGTGCTAGTCGGGGGGGCGAAAAATTTTATAGCAATCAGCCCCAGCATTTT | CSASRGGEKFYSNQPQHF
NA | TRBJ2-7 | TRBD2 | TRBV7-2 | TGTGCCAGCAGCTTATCTCATGGGACTAGCGGGGGGGAGCAGTACTTC | CASSLSHGTSGGEQYF
NA | TRBJ2-2 | NA | TRBV27 | TGTGCCACTCCCGGAGGGGGCACCGGCGAGCCCGGGGAGCTGTTTTTT | CATPGGGTGEPGELFF
NA | TRBJ2-2 | TRBD1 | TRBV6-6 | TGTGCCAGCAGTCTTACCGGGACAGGGGGTTTGAACACCGGGGAGCTGTTTTTT | CASSLTGTGGLNTGELFF
NA | TRBJ1-1 | NA | TRBV18 | TGTGCCAGCTCCCAGGGACAGAACACTGAAGCTTTCTTT | CASSQGQNTEAFF
NA | TRBJ2-7 | NA | TRBV30 | TGTGCCTGGAGTGTCCGGGACAATCACGAGCAGTACTTC | CAWSVRDNHEQYF
NA | TRBJ2-3 | TRBD2 | TRBV7-9 | TGTGCCAGCAGCCAGGCGGGGGTACTCACAGATACGCAGTATTTT | CASSQAGVLTDTQYF
once | TRBJ1-2 | NA | TRBV2 | TGTGCCAGCAGAGACGACAGTTGGGACTATGGCTACACCTTC | CASRDDSWDYGYTF
NA | TRBJ1-2 | NA | TRBV5-8 | TGTGCCAGCCCTGATGGGGGCCCTCGGAACTATGGCTACACCTTC | CASPDGGPRNYGYTF
once | TRBJ1-1 | TRBD1 | TRBV19 | TGTGCCAGTAGCTCGACAGGGAGCACTGAAGCTTTCTTT | CASSSTGSTEAFF
NA | TRBJ2-5 | TRBD2 | TRBV5-1 | TGCGCCAGCAGCCGACTAGCGGAAGAGACCCAGTACTTC | CASSRLAEETQYF
once | TRBJ1-1 | TRBD1 | TRBV6-5 | TGTGCCAGCACCCAAGGGACAGCGAACACTGAAGCTTTCTTT | CASTQGTANTEAFF
few | TRBJ1-2 | TRBD1 | TRBV5-6 | TGTGCCAGCAGCTGGGGCGGGACAGGGGGCGGTCTCGGCTATGGCTACACCTTC | CASSWGGTGGGLGYGYTF
NA | TRBJ2-1 | TRBD1 | TRBV19 | TGTGCCAGTAGTCCCGGGACAGCTGGTTACAATGAGCAGTTCTTC | CASSPGTAGYNEQFF
once | TRBJ1-6 | NA | TRBV5-8 | TGTGCCAGCAGCTTGTACTCCTATAATTCACCCCTCCACTTT | CASSLYSYNSPLHF